Below, 13 T cell receptor beta chains from the same sample are listed, as sequenced in a study of blood T cell repertoires in COVID-19. The assay was immunoSEQ multiplex PCR, and TCRdb's table has in-frame clones only and misses some. Among approximately 40,000 clones listed, around 84% were seen once. The specimen was peripheral blood. The receptors shown here come from a human donor in a cohort sampled during active COVID-19.

This clone was seen once. The CDR3 sequence is CASRGWGTAQETQYF. The DNA for the CDR3 is TGTGCCAGCAGGGGGTGGGGGACAGCCCAAGAGACCCAGTACTTC. The chain uses TRBV2 and TRBJ2-5, with 7 bases lining up with TRBD1. Germline CDR1 and CDR2: SNHLY and FYNNEI. V gave up 6 bases and J gave up 1 base; unmatched junction bases: 8. CDR3 size: 15 residues.

The rearrangement joins TRBV3-1 (or the pseudogene TRBV3-2) to TRBJ2-1; 8 nucleotides match TRBD2. CDR1 is LGHDT and CDR2 is YNNKEL in the germline V gene (reference sequence). This CDR3 region has 14 residues. V was pared by 1 base and J by 9 bases, with 5 bases of the junction left unmatched. CDR3 protein: CASSQVRGGSEQFF. In nucleotides, the CDR3 is TGTGCCAGCAGCCAAGTTCGGGGGGGGAGTGAGCAGTTCTTC.

The chain employs TRBV5-5 and TRBJ1-1; D perhaps matches TRBD1 (5 bases). The CDR3 loop spans 14 amino acids. The germline V gene encodes CDR1 SGHKS and CDR2 YYEKEE (reference sequence). Trimming removed 2 bases from V and 4 bases from J, with 12 bases in between. DNA of the CDR3: TGTGCCAGCAGCTTACAGGAGTGGGGCACTGAAGCTTTCTTT. Its protein product is CASSLQEWGTEAFF. Full variable domain (remainder filled in from reference TRBV5-5 and TRBJ1-1): DAGVTQSPTHLIKTRGQQVTLRCSPISGHKSVSWYQQVLGQGPQFIFQYYEKEERGRGNFPDRFSARQFPNYSSELNVNALLLGDSALYLCASSLQEWGTEAFFGQGTRLTVV.

The chain links TRBV2 to TRBJ2-3; 9 bases are a match to TRBD2. With 3 bases clipped from V and 3 bases from J, the junction kept 7 bases outside the gene matches. The V gene's germline CDR1 is SNHLY and CDR2 FYNNEI. This CDR3 is built from 16 residues. CDR3 DNA: TGTGCCAGCAGTGAGCTAGCGGGGCCACTTACAGATACGCAGTATTTT. This encodes CASSELAGPLTDTQYF.

J is TRBJ2-3 and V is TRBV19; weak D call: TRBD2 (6 bases). CDR1 LNHDA and CDR2 SQIVND come from the germline V gene (reference sequence). The CDR3 sequence is 13 residues long. Between the trimmed V and J ends, which lost 5 bases and 4 bases, there was a span of 10 bases. This chain's CDR3 is CASSPWRADTQYF. As DNA, the CDR3 is TGTGCCAGTAGTCCCTGGAGGGCAGATACGCAGTATTTT.

The chain uses TRBV6-5 and TRBJ2-7; D is possibly TRBD1 (5 bases). Per the germline V gene, CDR1 is MNHEY and CDR2 is SVGAGI. This CDR3 is built from 13 residues. The V gene lost 5 bases and the J gene lost 0 bases, with 8 bases spanning the gap. CDR3 nucleotides: TGTGCCAGCAGTCGACAGAGCTCCTACGAGCAGTACGTC. It translates to CASSRQSSYEQYV.

The V call is TRBV4-1, the J call TRBJ2-1; 9 bases are a match to TRBD2. V trimming: 1 base; J trimming: 7 bases; junction bases outside the gene matches: 14. The germline gives CDR1 MGHRA, CDR2 YSYEKL. The CDR3 is 18 amino acids. The CDR3 DNA is TGCGCCAGCAGCCAAGTTGGGTATTCCGGACTAGCGTTTAATGAGCAGTTCTTC. It is translated as CASSQVGYSGLAFNEQFF.

The chain employs TRBV6-2 or TRBV6-3 and TRBJ2-1, with 7 bases lining up with TRBD2. Trimming at V came to 4 bases and at J to 9 bases, leaving 6 bases not matched to a gene. Germline V gene lookup returns CDR1 MNHEY and CDR2 SVGEGT. This CDR3 region has 13 residues. In DNA, the CDR3 is TGTGCCAGCAGTTGGGGGGGGAACACTGAGCAGTTCTTC. Protein product: CASSWGGNTEQFF.

V is TRBV5-1 and J is TRBJ1-1, with 9 bases identical to TRBD1. The junction had 16 bases not matched to a gene; V was cut back by 3 bases and J by 7 bases. This CDR3 is 17 amino acids long. Germline CDR1 SGHRS, CDR2 YFSETQ. CDR3 region: CASSSYLQGATSGEAFF. The CDR3 nucleotides read TGCGCCAGCAGCTCCTACCTACAGGGGGCAACATCAGGTGAAGCTTTCTTT.

V is TRBV24-1 and J is TRBJ2-5, with D perhaps TRBD1 (5 bases). The germline V and J ends were trimmed by 5 bases and 1 base, with 16 bases remaining between them. The CDR3 totals 16 residues. CDR1 and CDR2 from the germline V gene are KGHDR and SFDVKD. In nucleotides, the CDR3 is TGTGCCACCAGTGGTAGGGGCCCAGAAGGCCAAGAGACCCAGTACTTC. The encoded protein is CATSGRGPEGQETQYF.

The V gene is TRBV3-1 (or the pseudogene TRBV3-2), the J gene TRBJ1-4, with 9 bases matching TRBD1. The CDR3 runs to 15 residues. From germline, CDR1 is LGHDT and CDR2 YNNKEL (reference sequence). Trimming at V came to 1 base and at J to 3 bases, leaving 0 bases not matched to a gene. CDR3 loop: CASSQGTGANEKLFF. CDR3 sequence (DNA): TGTGCCAGCAGCCAAGGGACAGGGGCTAATGAAAAACTGTTTTTT.

J is TRBJ1-2 and V is TRBV5-6; tentatively, D is TRBD1 (5 bases). Germline CDR1 and CDR2: SGHDT and YYEEEE. The CDR3 has 13 residues. V lost 7 bases and J lost 2, with 12 bases in between. CDR3 sequence (DNA): TGTGCCAGCGGAGACAGAGAAAACTATGGCTACACCTTC. Translated: CASGDRENYGYTF.

This clone was recorded only once. V gene TRBV19 combines with J gene TRBJ1-4; D is unresolved. The germline gives CDR1 LNHDA, CDR2 SQIVND (reference sequence). The CDR3 runs 15 residues. The V and J ends lost 4 bases and 7 bases respectively, with 16 bases between them. The CDR3 loop is CASSTLEQRGEKLFF. The CDR3 nucleotides are TGTGCCAGTAGTACCCTAGAGCAAAGAGGTGAAAAACTGTTTTTT.